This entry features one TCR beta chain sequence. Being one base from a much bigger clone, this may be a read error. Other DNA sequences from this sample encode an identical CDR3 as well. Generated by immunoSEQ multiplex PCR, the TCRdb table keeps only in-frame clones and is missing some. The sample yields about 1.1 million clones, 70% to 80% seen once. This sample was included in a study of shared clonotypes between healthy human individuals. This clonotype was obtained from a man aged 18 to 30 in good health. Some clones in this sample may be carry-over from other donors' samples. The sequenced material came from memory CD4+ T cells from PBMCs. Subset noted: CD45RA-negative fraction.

The CDR3 here is CAWSSGTSEGDEQFF. As DNA, the CDR3 is TGTGCCTGGAGTTCCGGGACTAGCGAGGGAGATGAGCAGTTCTTC. The chain couples TRBV30 to TRBJ2-1, with 10 bases identical to TRBD2. Germline loops: CDR1 GTSNPN, CDR2 SVGIG (reference sequence). This CDR3 region has 15 residues. The junction had 9 bases not matched to a gene; V was cut back by 2 bases and J by 8 bases.